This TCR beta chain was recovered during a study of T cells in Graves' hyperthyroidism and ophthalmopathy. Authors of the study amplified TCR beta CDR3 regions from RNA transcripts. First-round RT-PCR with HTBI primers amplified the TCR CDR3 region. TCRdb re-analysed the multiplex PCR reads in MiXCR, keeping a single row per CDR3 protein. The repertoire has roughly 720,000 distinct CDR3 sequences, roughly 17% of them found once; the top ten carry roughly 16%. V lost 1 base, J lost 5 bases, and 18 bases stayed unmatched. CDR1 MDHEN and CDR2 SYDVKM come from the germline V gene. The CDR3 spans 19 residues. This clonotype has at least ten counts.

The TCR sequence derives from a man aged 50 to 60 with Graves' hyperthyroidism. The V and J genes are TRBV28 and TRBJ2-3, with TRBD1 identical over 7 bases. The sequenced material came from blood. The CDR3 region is CASSLFGLGGGSEGDTQYF. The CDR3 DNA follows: TGTGCCAGCAGTTTATTCGGGTTAGGGGGCGGATCGGAAGGAGATACGCAGTATTTT.